The T cell receptor beta chain under discussion was sequenced for a study of T cells in Graves' hyperthyroidism and ophthalmopathy. In germline, CDR1 is SEHNR, CDR2 FQNEAQ (reference sequence). V was clipped by 4 bases and J by 5 bases; unmatched bases: 10. This CDR3 is built from 16 residues. There are many counts of this clonotype. Amplification of TCR beta CDR3 regions was performed using RNA transcripts as template. The HTBI primer set served for first-round RT-PCR of the TCR CDR3. Using its own MiXCR run on the multiplex PCR reads, TCRdb lists one record per CDR3 protein. The sample yields about 200,000 distinct CDR3 sequences, about 16% seen once. Lactation, pregnancy, other autoimmune disease or uncontrolled infection excluded patients. PBMCs were sourced from roughly 9.1 ml fresh peripheral blood.

V and J are TRBV7-9 and TRBJ1-2; 10 bases match TRBD1. The TCR comes from a middle-aged man with Graves' hyperthyroidism. Sequenced material: blood. Written as DNA, the CDR3 is TGTGCCAGCAGCTCATCGGGCGGGGGACAGGGGTATGGCTACACCTTC. It is translated as CASSSSGGGQGYGYTF. Full variable domain (rest looked up from reference TRBV7-9 and TRBJ1-2): DTGVSQNPRHKITKRGQNVTFRCDPISEHNRLYWYRQTLGQGPEFLTYFQNEAQLEKSRLLSDRFSAERPKGSFSTLEIQRTEQGDSAMYLCASSSSGGGQGYGYTFGSGTRLTVV.